This entry describes one T cell receptor (beta chain). The sample originates from a study of control samples from healthy donors and cancer patients. The CDR3 is 12 residues long. Per the germline V gene, CDR1 is MNHEY and CDR2 is SVGAGI. Trimming took off 5 bases at V and 11 bases at J, with 12 bases between the two ends. The repertoire was sequenced with immunoSEQ multiplex PCR; TCRdb's copy has only in-frame clones and lacks some. This sample has roughly 60,000 clones, with about 93% found just once. V is TRBV6-5 and J is TRBJ1-4, with a weak D call TRBD1 (5 bases). The source of this sequence is a man aged 25-45 years in good health. Material: blood. DNA for the CDR3: TGTGCCAGCAGTCCCCCCGACAGCAAACTGTTTTTT. It codes for CASSPPDSKLFF.